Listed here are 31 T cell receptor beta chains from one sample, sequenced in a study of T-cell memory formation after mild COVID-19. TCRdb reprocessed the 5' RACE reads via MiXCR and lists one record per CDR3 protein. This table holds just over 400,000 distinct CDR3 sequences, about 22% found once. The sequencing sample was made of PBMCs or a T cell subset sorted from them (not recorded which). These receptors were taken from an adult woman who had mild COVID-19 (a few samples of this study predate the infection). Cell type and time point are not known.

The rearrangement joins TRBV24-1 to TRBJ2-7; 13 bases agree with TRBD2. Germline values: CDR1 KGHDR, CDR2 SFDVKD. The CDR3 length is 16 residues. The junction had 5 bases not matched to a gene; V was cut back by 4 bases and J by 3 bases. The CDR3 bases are TGTGCCACCAGTGAGCGGACTAGCGGGAGTCTCTACGAGCAGTACTTC. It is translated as CATSERTSGSLYEQYF.

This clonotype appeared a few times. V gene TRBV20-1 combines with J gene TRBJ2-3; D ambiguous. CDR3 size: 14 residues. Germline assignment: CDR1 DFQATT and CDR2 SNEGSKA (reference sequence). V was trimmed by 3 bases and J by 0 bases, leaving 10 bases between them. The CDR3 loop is CSASDTSSTDTQYF. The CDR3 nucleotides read TGCAGTGCTAGCGACACCAGCAGCACAGATACGCAGTATTTT.

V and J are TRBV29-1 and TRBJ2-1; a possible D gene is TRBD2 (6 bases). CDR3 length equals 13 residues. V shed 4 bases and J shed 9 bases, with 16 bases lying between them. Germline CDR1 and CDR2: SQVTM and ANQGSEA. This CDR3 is CSVVGGKVIEQFF. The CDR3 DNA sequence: TGCAGCGTTGTTGGCGGGAAGGTTATTGAGCAGTTCTTC.

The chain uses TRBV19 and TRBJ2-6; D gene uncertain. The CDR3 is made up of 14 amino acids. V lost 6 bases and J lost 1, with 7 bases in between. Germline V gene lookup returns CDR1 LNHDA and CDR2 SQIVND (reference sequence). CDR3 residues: CASSDHSGANVLTF. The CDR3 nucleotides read TGTGCCAGTAGCGATCATTCTGGGGCCAACGTCCTGACTTTC.

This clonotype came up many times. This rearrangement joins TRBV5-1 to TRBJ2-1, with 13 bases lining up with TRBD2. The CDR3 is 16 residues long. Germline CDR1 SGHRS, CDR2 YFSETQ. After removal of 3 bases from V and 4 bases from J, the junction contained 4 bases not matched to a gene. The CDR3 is CASSSRLAGGYNEQFF. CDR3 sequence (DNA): TGCGCCAGCAGCTCCAGACTAGCGGGGGGTTACAATGAGCAGTTCTTC.

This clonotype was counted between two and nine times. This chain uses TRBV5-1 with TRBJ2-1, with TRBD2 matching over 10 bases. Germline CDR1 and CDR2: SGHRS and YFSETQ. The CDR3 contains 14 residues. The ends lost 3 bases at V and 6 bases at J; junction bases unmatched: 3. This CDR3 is CASSSSGGANEQFF. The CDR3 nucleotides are TGCGCCAGCAGCTCGAGCGGGGGGGCCAATGAGCAGTTCTTC.

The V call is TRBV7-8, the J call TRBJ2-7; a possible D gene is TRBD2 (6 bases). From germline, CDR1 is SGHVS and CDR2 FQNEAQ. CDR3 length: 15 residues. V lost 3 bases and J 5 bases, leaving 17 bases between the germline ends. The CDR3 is CASSFGGTAGHEQYF. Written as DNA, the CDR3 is TGTGCCAGCAGCTTCGGGGGAACAGCCGGACACGAGCAGTACTTC.

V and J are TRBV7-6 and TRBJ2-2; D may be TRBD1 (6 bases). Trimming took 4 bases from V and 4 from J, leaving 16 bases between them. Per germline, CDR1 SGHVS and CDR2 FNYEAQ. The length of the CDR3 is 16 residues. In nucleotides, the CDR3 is TGTGCCAGCAGCTGGCTGAGGGGGATGGGCACCGGGGAGCTGTTTTTT. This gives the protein CASSWLRGMGTGELFF.

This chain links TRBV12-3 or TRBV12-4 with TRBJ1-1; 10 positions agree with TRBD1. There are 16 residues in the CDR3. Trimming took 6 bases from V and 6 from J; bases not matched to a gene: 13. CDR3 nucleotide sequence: TGTGCCAGCAGCCGTATATGGACAGGGGGTTCGTCTGAAGCTTTCTTT. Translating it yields CASSRIWTGGSSEAFF.

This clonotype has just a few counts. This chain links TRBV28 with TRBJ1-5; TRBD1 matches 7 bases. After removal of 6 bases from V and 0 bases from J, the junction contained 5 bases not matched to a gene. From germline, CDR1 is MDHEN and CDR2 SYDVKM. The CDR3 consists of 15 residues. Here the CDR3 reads CASSPGQLSNQPQHF. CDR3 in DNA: TGTGCCAGCAGCCCGGGACAGCTTAGCAATCAGCCCCAGCATTTT.

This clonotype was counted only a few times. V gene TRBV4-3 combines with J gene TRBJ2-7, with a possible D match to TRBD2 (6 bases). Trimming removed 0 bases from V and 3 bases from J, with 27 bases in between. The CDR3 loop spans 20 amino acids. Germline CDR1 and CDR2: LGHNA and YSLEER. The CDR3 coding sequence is TGCGCCAGCAGCCAAGATCATCCTTCGGGAGAGCGGTCTTGGATCTACGAGCAGTACTTC. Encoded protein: CASSQDHPSGERSWIYEQYF.

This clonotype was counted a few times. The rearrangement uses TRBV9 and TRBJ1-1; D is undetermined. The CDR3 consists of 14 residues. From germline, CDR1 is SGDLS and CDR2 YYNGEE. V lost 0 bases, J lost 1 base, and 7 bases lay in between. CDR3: CASSVDRANTEAFF. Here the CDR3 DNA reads TGTGCCAGCAGCGTAGATAGGGCGAACACTGAAGCTTTCTTT.

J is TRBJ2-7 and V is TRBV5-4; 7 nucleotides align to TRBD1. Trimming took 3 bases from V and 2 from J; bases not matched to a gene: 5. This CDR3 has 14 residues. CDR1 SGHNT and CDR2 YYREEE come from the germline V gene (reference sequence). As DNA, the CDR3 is TGTGCCAGCAGCTGGGGGACAGAGCCCTACGAGCAGTACTTC. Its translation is CASSWGTEPYEQYF.

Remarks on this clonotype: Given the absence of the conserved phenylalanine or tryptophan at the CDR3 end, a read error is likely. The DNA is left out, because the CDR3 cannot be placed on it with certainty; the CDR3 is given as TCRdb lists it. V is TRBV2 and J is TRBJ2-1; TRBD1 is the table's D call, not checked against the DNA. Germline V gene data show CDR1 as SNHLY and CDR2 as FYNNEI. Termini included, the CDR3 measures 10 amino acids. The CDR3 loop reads CASSEGGWEG.

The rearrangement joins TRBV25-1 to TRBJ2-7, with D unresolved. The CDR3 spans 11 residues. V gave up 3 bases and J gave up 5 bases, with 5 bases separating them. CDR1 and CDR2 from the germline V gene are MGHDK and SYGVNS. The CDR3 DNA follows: TGTGCCAGCAGTGACGCGGACGAGCAGTACTTC. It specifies CASSDADEQYF.

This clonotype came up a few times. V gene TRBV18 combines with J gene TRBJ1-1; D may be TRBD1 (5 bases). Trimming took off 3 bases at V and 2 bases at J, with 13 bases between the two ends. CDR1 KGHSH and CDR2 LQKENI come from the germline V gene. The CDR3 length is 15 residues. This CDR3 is CASSPRADSNTEAFF. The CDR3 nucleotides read TGTGCCAGCTCACCCAGGGCCGACAGCAACACTGAAGCTTTCTTT.

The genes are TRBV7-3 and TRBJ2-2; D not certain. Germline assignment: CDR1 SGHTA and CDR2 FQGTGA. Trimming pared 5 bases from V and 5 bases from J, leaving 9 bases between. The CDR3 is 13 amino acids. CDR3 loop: CASSPLKTGELFF. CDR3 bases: TGTGCCAGCAGCCCGCTGAAGACCGGGGAGCTGTTTTTT.

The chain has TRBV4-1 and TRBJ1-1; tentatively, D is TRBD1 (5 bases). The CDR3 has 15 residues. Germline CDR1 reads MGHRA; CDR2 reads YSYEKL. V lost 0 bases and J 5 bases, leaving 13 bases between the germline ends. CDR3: CASSQERTMGTEAFF. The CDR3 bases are TGCGCCAGCAGCCAAGAAAGGACAATGGGGACTGAAGCTTTCTTT.

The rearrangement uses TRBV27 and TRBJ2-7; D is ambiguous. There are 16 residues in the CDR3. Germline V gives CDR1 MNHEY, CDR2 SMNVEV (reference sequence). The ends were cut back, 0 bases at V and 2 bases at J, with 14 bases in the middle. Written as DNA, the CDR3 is TGTGCCAGCAGTTTATCTATTCCCGGCTCCACCTACGAGCAGTACTTC. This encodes CASSLSIPGSTYEQYF.

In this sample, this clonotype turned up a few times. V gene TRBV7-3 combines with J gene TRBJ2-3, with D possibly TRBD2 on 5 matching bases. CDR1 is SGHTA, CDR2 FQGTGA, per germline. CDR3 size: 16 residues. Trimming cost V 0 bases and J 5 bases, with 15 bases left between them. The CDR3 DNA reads TGTGCCAGCAGCTTAACGAGGGAACCAGGCGTAGATACGCAGTATTTT. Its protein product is CASSLTREPGVDTQYF.

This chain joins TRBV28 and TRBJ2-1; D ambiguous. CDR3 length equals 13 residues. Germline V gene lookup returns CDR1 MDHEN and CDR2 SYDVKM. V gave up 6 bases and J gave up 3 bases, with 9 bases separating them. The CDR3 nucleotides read TGTGCCAGCAGCGCTCCTTTCTACAATGAGCAGTTCTTC. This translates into CASSAPFYNEQFF.

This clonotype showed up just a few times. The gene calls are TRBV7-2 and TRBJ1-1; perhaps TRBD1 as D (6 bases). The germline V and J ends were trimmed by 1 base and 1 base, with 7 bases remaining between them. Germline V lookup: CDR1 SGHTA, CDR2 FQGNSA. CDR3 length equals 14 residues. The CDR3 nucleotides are TGTGCCAGCAGCTTAGACAGGGAGAACACTGAAGCTTTCTTT. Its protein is CASSLDRENTEAFF.

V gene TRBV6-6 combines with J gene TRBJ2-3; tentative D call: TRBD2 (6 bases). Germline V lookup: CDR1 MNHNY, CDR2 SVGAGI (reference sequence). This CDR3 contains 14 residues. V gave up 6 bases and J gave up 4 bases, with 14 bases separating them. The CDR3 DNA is TGTGCCAGCAGCCCCGGTTGGGGGGCAGATACGCAGTATTTT. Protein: CASSPGWGADTQYF.

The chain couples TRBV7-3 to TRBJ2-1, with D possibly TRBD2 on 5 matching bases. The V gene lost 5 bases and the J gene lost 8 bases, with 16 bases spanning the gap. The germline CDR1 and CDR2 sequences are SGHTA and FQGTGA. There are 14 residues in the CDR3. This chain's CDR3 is CASSPFRFSDEQFF. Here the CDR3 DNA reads TGTGCCAGCAGCCCCTTCAGGTTTAGCGATGAGCAGTTCTTC.

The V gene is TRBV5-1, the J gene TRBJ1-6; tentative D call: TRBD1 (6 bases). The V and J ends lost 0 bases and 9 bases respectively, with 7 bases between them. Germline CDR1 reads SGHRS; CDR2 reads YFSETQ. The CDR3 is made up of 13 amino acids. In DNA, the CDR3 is TGCGCCAGCAGCTTGGCAGGGGTTTCACCCCTCCACTTT. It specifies CASSLAGVSPLHF.

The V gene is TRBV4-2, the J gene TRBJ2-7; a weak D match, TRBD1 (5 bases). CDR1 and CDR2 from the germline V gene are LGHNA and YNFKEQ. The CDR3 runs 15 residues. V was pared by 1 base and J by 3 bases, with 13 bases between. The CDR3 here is CASSQGSGQSYEQYF. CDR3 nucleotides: TGTGCCAGCAGCCAAGGTTCAGGACAAAGCTACGAGCAGTACTTC.

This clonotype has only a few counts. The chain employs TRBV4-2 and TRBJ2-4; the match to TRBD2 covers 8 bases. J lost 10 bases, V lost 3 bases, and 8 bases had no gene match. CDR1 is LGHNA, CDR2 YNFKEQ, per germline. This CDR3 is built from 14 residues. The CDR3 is CASSHPNRGGIQYF. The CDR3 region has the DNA TGTGCCAGCAGCCACCCCAACCGGGGGGGGATTCAGTACTTC.

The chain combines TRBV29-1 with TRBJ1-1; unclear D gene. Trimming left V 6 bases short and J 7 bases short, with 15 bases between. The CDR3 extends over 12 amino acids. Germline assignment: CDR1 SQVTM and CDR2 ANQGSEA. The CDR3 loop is CSVGLSWREAFF. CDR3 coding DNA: TGCAGCGTAGGGTTGAGTTGGCGTGAAGCTTTCTTT.

The CDR3 DNA follows: TGTGCCATCAACTACCCTAGGGACTCCTTCACAGATACGCAGTATTTT. Translated: CAINYPRDSFTDTQYF. This chain joins TRBV10-3 and TRBJ2-3, with D perhaps TRBD2 (6 bases). Per germline, CDR1 ENHRY and CDR2 SYGVKD. The CDR3 covers 16 residues. Trimming shortened V by 7 bases and J by 2 bases, and 19 bases separated the two germline ends.

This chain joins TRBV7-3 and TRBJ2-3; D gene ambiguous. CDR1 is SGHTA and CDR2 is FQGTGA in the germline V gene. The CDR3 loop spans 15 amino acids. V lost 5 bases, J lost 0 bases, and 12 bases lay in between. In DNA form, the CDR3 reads TGTGCCAGCAGCCCCTCCGGCTCTAGCACAGATACGCAGTATTTT. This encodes CASSPSGSSTDTQYF.

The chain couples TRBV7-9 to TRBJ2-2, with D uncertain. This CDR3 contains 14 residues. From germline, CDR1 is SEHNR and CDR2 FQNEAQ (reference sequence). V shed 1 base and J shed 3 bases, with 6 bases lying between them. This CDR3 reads CASSLGDYTGELFF. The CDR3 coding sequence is TGTGCCAGCAGCTTAGGGGATTACACCGGGGAGCTGTTTTTT.